This note documents a single T cell receptor beta chain sequence. The antigen is unknown. This sample is drawn from a study of T cell repertoires in cytomegalovirus infection. Looking at the study overall: Carrying CMV and the relevant HLA type showed in public TCR beta signatures.

The study, taken as a whole, reports: The response measured ex vivo was dominated by TCR beta clonotypes (HLA-C-restricted and CMV-specific). Summed public TCR beta family frequency identified CMV carriers bearing the relevant HLA.

In germline, CDR1 is SGHVT, CDR2 SQSDAQ. Trimming shortened V by 3 bases and J by 3 bases, and 14 bases separated the two germline ends. The CDR3 contains 15 residues. TCRdb reprocessed the reads via MiXCR and lists one record per CDR3 protein. The data show around 450,000 distinct CDR3 sequences, 11% seen once. This receptor was taken from a human donor in good health (CMV status not recorded). Some clones in this sample may be carry-over from other donors' samples. Sequencing was carried out using PBMCs. The gene calls are TRBV7-4 and TRBJ1-1; D is perhaps TRBD1 (5 bases). This CDR3 reads CASSFQGERDTEAFF. CDR3 in DNA: TGTGCCAGCAGCTTTCAGGGTGAGAGAGACACTGAAGCTTTCTTT.